The next 23 T cell receptor beta chains were all read from a single sample in a study of CD8 T cells in Susac syndrome. Reverse transcription of roughly 0.5 to 1 ug RNA was carried out with random hexamers. TCRdb itself ran the immunoSEQ multiplex PCR reads through MiXCR, one entry per CDR3 protein. The data contain some 120,000 distinct CDR3 sequences, approximately 94% of them singletons. Sequenced input: CD4+ T cells from PBMCs. These receptors originate from a human donor with multiple sclerosis.

The V and J genes are TRBV29-1 and TRBJ2-7; 7 bases line up with TRBD1. The junction had 8 bases not matched to a gene; V was cut back by 6 bases and J by 0 bases. Germline V gene lookup returns CDR1 SQVTM and CDR2 ANQGSEA. The CDR3 has 14 amino acids. The CDR3 coding sequence is TGCAGCGTCCGCTGGACAGGAGTCTCCTACGAGCAGTACTTC. Translating gives CSVRWTGVSYEQYF.

The chain is built from TRBV20-1 and TRBJ2-7; 7 bases map to TRBD2. The CDR3 is 13 residues long. Per the germline V gene, CDR1 is DFQATT and CDR2 is SNEGSKA (reference sequence). V lost 5 bases, J lost 3 bases, and 7 bases stayed unmatched. Here the CDR3 DNA reads TGCAGTGCTGAGCGGGGTGCACTCTACGAGCAGTACTTC. It translates to CSAERGALYEQYF.

The chain joins TRBV29-1 to TRBJ1-1; unclear D gene. Germline loops: CDR1 SQVTM, CDR2 ANQGSEA. The CDR3 is made up of 13 amino acids. Trimming pared 6 bases from V and 5 bases from J, leaving 16 bases between. CDR3 amino acids: CSVGGQVGTEAFF. The CDR3 coding sequence is TGCAGCGTCGGCGGTCAAGTAGGGACTGAAGCTTTCTTT. The full variable domain, in which reference TRBV29-1 and TRBJ1-1 provide the parts outside the CDR3, is SAVISQKPSRDICQRGTSLTIQCQVDSQVTMMFWYRQQPGQSLTLIATANQGSEATYESGFVIDKFPISRPNLTFSTLTVSNMSPEDSSIYLCSVGGQVGTEAFFGQGTRLTVV.

The chain links TRBV19 to TRBJ2-3; D is possibly TRBD2 (7 bases). The CDR3 contains 15 residues. Looked up from germline, CDR1 is LNHDA and CDR2 is SQIVND (reference sequence). Trimming took 8 bases from V and 0 from J, leaving 15 bases between them. The CDR3 DNA sequence: TGTGCCAGTGGATTACGGGGGGCTAGCACAGATACGCAGTATTTT. It encodes CASGLRGASTDTQYF.

The rearrangement uses TRBV10-3 and TRBJ2-5; unclear D gene. Germline V gene lookup returns CDR1 ENHRY and CDR2 SYGVKD. CDR3 length equals 12 residues. Trimming took 6 bases from V and 1 from J, leaving 6 bases between them. In DNA, the CDR3 is TGTGCCATCAGCACAGCCCAAGAGACCCAGTACTTC. Translation gives CAISTAQETQYF.

This chain uses TRBV2 with TRBJ2-7, with D maybe TRBD1 (6 bases). Germline CDR1 and CDR2: SNHLY and FYNNEI. The CDR3 totals 14 residues. Trimming left V 11 bases short and J 1 base short, with 18 bases between. The CDR3 here is CASQTQGKSYEQYF. DNA for the CDR3: TGTGCCTCCCAAACTCAGGGGAAGTCCTACGAGCAGTACTTC.

This clonotype was counted a single time. The chain links TRBV12-3 or TRBV12-4 to TRBJ2-2, with TRBD1 matching 7 bases. With 6 bases clipped from V and 5 bases from J, the junction kept 15 bases outside the gene matches. The CDR3 totals 17 residues. CDR3 region: CASRARQGPLNTGELFF. CDR3 sequence (DNA): TGTGCCAGCAGGGCCCGACAGGGTCCTCTTAATACCGGGGAGCTGTTTTTT.

CDR3 coding DNA: TGTGCCAGCAGCCTCCGGGCGGGGACCCTGGGGAATGAGCAGTTCTTC. Its translation is CASSLRAGTLGNEQFF. The chain joins TRBV12-3 or TRBV12-4 to TRBJ2-1; TRBD2 is a possible D gene (6 bases). V gave up 6 bases and J gave up 7 bases, with 22 bases separating them. The CDR3 spans 16 residues.

The chain combines TRBV12-5 with TRBJ2-7; D is unresolved. Looked up from germline, CDR1 is LGHNT and CDR2 is FRNRAP. Trimming left V 4 bases short and J 6 bases short, with 7 bases between. The CDR3 contains 11 residues. The CDR3 spells CASGSLSEQYF. CDR3 DNA sequence: TGTGCTAGTGGTTCCCTGAGCGAGCAGTACTTC.

This clonotype appeared a single time. This chain links TRBV30 with TRBJ2-7; no clear D gene. Germline V gene lookup returns CDR1 GTSNPN and CDR2 SVGIG (reference sequence). The CDR3 has 11 amino acids. CDR3 sequence: CAMKGTYEQYF. The DNA for the CDR3 is TGTGCAATGAAGGGTACCTACGAGCAGTACTTC.

This clonotype was seen just once. The chain joins TRBV30 to TRBJ1-6; no firm D call. CDR3 length equals 11 residues. Looked up from germline, CDR1 is GTSNPN and CDR2 is SVGIG (reference sequence). With 2 bases removed from V and 9 bases from J, the gap between germline ends came to 5 bases. CDR3 loop: CAWSTGSPLHF. The CDR3 nucleotides read TGTGCCTGGAGTACGGGTTCACCCCTCCACTTT. The full variable domain, rest sourced from reference TRBV30 and TRBJ1-6, is SQTIHQWPATLVQPVGSPLSLECTVEGTSNPNLYWYRQAAGRGLQLLFYSVGIGQISSEVPQNLSASRPQDRQFILSSKKLLLSDSGFYLCAWSTGSPLHFGNGTRLTVT.

The chain recombines TRBV20-1 with TRBJ2-3; 12 nucleotides agree with TRBD2. The CDR3 spans 15 residues. With V trimmed by 1 base and J by 1 base, 0 bases remained unmatched. Germline V CDR1 and CDR2: DFQATT, SNEGSKA (reference sequence). In nucleotides, the CDR3 is TGCAGTGCTAGAGGACTAGCGGGGGGCACAGATACGCAGTATTTT. As protein: CSARGLAGGTDTQYF.

The CDR3 protein is CASSYGSQGEQYF. In DNA form, the CDR3 reads TGTGCCAGCAGTTACGGCTCCCAAGGCGAGCAGTACTTC. V and J are TRBV6-6 and TRBJ2-7; D remains ambiguous. The CDR3 is made up of 13 amino acids. CDR1 is MNHNY and CDR2 is SVGAGI in the germline V gene (reference sequence). Trimming removed 2 bases from V and 6 bases from J, with 11 bases in between.

The rearrangement joins TRBV30 to TRBJ2-3, with 8 bases matching TRBD2. Germline assignment: CDR1 GTSNPN and CDR2 SVGIG (reference sequence). V dropped 2 bases and J dropped 4; count of bases not matched to a gene: 8. The CDR3 consists of 15 residues. The CDR3 protein is CAWSPGGRGADTQYF. The DNA of the CDR3 is TGTGCCTGGAGTCCGGGAGGGCGGGGGGCAGATACGCAGTATTTT.

V usage is TRBV23-1 and J usage is TRBJ2-1; weak D call: TRBD2 (6 bases). TRBV23-1 is recorded as an ORF, its role being uncertain. The CDR3 contains 16 residues. The V end lost 4 bases, the J end lost 4 bases, and 17 bases lay between the germline ends. DNA of the CDR3: TGCGCCAGCAGTCCAACCTTAGCGGTCGATTACAATGAGCAGTTCTTC. The encoded protein is CASSPTLAVDYNEQFF.

The genes are TRBV7-8 and TRBJ2-1, with unresolved D. The germline V and J ends were trimmed by 3 bases and 4 bases, with 10 bases remaining between them. CDR3 length: 14 amino acids. Germline-derived CDR1 and CDR2 are SGHVS and FQNEAQ. The CDR3 DNA is TGTGCCAGCAGCTTCTTAGGACCTTACAATGAGCAGTTCTTC. This translates into CASSFLGPYNEQFF.

The chain joins TRBV4-2 to TRBJ1-2; 7 positions match TRBD1. The CDR3 spans 16 residues. V lost 5 bases, J lost 4 bases, and 13 bases stayed unmatched. Germline V lookup: CDR1 LGHNA, CDR2 YNFKEQ. The CDR3 region is CASSSGGGQTVYGYTF. In DNA form, the CDR3 reads TGTGCCAGCAGCTCAGGGGGAGGCCAGACAGTCTATGGCTACACCTTC.

This chain uses TRBV30 with TRBJ2-1; 9 bases are a match to TRBD2. With 1 base clipped from V and 4 bases from J, the junction kept 5 bases outside the gene matches. The CDR3 length is 15 residues. Germline values: CDR1 GTSNPN, CDR2 SVGIG (reference sequence). DNA for the CDR3: TGTGCCTGGAGTGAAACGCGGGGGGGGTACAATGAGCAGTTCTTC. Its translation is CAWSETRGGYNEQFF.

The chain combines TRBV7-8 with TRBJ1-1, with D unresolved. Germline V lookup: CDR1 SGHVS, CDR2 FQNEAQ. This CDR3 has 12 residues. Trimming left V 1 base short and J 5 bases short, with 5 bases between. In nucleotides, the CDR3 is TGTGCCAGCAGCTTAGGACGGACTGAAGCTTTCTTT. Protein: CASSLGRTEAFF.

The V call is TRBV6-1, the J call TRBJ2-2; 10 nucleotides agree with TRBD1. Germline-derived CDR1 and CDR2 are MNHNS and SASEGT. Germline trimming cut 5 bases from V and 5 bases from J; bases unmatched to any gene: 5. The CDR3 is 15 residues long. The CDR3 DNA sequence: TGTGCCAGCAGTTGGACAGGGGGAAAGACCGGGGAGCTGTTTTTT. This codes for CASSWTGGKTGELFF.

The CDR3 reads CASSLSAGRGADTQYF. CDR3 bases: TGTGCCAGCAGCTTATCGGCAGGGAGAGGCGCAGATACGCAGTATTTT. The genes are TRBV7-2 and TRBJ2-3; D may match TRBD1 or TRBD2 (5 bases each). Looked up from germline, CDR1 is SGHTA and CDR2 is FQGNSA. V lost 2 bases and J lost 4, with 16 bases in between. The CDR3 loop spans 16 amino acids.

V and J are TRBV9 and TRBJ2-1; D not certain. V lost 0 bases, J lost 10 bases, and 14 bases lay in between. CDR3 size: 14 residues. Germline CDR1 is SGDLS and CDR2 is YYNGEE. CDR3 bases: TGTGCCAGCAGCGTAGAAGGGTCCTTCGGGGAGCAGTTCTTC. Amino acid sequence: CASSVEGSFGEQFF.

In nucleotides, the CDR3 is TGTGCCACCAGCAGAGATGCATTGGAGGGATCGGGCGGGGAGCTGTTTTTT. Protein product: CATSRDALEGSGGELFF. The chain has TRBV15 and TRBJ2-2; possibly TRBD2 for D (6 bases). Germline CDR1 LNHNV, CDR2 YYDKDF (reference sequence). V gave up 0 bases and J gave up 7 bases, with 18 bases separating them. The CDR3 is made up of 17 amino acids.